This TCR beta chain derives from a study of cytomegalovirus exposure and HLA in healthy donors (TCRdb year 2017). General notes on the study: An earlier analysis of some 500 of the donors reported 250 to 300 Gb of sequence data and 120 million or so unique TCR beta sequences from 150 million to 200 million T cells. An early release covering roughly 600 HLA-typed donors comprised approximately 290 gigabases of sequencing data and about 90 million unique TCR sequences. Among the roughly 400 genotyped donors, approximately 81% belonged to the genetic ancestry cluster associated with self-reported Caucasian donors. The study was designed to test whether signatures of past pathogen exposure could be identified by cataloging public T cell receptors. The study profiled the T cell repertoires of about 640 subjects by immunosequencing and related them to cytomegalovirus serostatus. Besides the first cohort of approximately 710 subjects, a separate validation cohort made up of roughly 120 different subjects was used. To predict cytomegalovirus infection status, the study combined high-throughput TCR immunosequencing, statistical association of individual TCRs with disease status, and machine learning. A later analysis re-analyzed previously published TCR beta repertoires from 600 to 850 donors and added high-resolution HLA genotyping to study TCR occurrence patterns. Rather than using new phenotypic data, the later analysis identified candidate immune exposures from TCR beta sequences and from how often those sequences occurred across donors. An earlier analysis of more than 450 of the donors used high-throughput TCR beta sequencing to judge whether each TCR beta V gene segment behaved as functional or pseudogenic. Alongside the repertoire data, information on donor age, sex, ethnicity and CMV serostatus was compiled. A later genetic analysis took genome-wide SNP genotypes for about three fifths of the roughly 670 donors and used that subset as a discovery cohort. Every repertoire in the discovery cohort had been generated on one and the same sequencing platform. Class I and class II HLA loci were covered by the typing at four-digit resolution. The number of donors typed differed by locus, with about 629-640 for A, B, C, DRB1 and DQB1, around 520 for DQA1, approximately 570 for DPA1, and 472 for DPB1. About 5 DR-DQ haplotypes were handled as single units for association and clustering, since linkage in the cohort was strong. Among some 400 genotyped donors of the cohort, an average of approximately 230,000 unique TCR beta nucleotide sequences were sequenced per donor, around a sixth of them non-productive.

Overall results and qualifications from the work: Because counts were too low, roughly 17 rarely observed V segments, including chromosome 9 orphons, were left out of the earlier analysis of some 640 of the donors. Strong co-occurrence of HLA alleles, especially DR and DQ, made assigning TCR associations to individual alleles difficult. The sequencing pipeline was judged likely to have produced a cluster of highly shared sequence variants as a technical artifact. In both the original and validation cohorts, the classifier was reported to diagnose cytomegalovirus status with high specificity and sensitivity. In a later analysis, the rate of TCR association differed among HLA loci, with DRB1 alleles having the most associated TCRs and HLA-C alleles having the fewest. Because HLA typing was unavailable for some donors at each locus, only the typed subset was used in association tests. In a later genetic analysis, fewer N-insertions in productive TCRs were reported among donors in an Asian-associated ancestry cluster than the approximately 670-donor mean. In a later analysis, most CMV-associated TCR beta chains were found to appear HLA-restricted, with HLA associations seemingly driven largely by CMV exposure. According to the authors, the approach could potentially be generalized to other disease states and immunological phenotypes. The study listed around 160 TCR beta chains as associated with cytomegalovirus. An association between a missense DCLRE1C variant and V-gene and J-gene trimming of TCR beta chains was found in a later genetic analysis and replicated in an independent cohort. A further reported finding was that TCR beta sequences accurately predicted the HLA-A and HLA-B alleles for most subjects in the first cohort. Most TCR sequences were observed very rarely across donors, whereas some public TCRs were present in many individuals. Specific HLA alleles were associated with about 17,000 TCR beta sequences at a false discovery rate of 0.05 in a later analysis. In vitro tests confirmed that a few of the cytomegalovirus-associated TCR beta chains recognize cytomegalovirus antigens. Correlated functional status among segregating V segments might reflect linkage disequilibrium, but an unknown experimental factor could not be ruled out. Compared with equally common non-associated chains, HLA-associated TCR beta chains in a later analysis were more clonally expanded and had lower generation probabilities. Broadly in line with IMGT annotations, most TCR beta V segments showed up in productive rearrangements about 87% or about 30% of the time in an earlier analysis of a few hundred of the donors. The only immune exposure information available for the cohort was CMV serostatus. Only TCR beta chains were sequenced in this cohort, and the absence of alpha or paired-chain data limited detectable features. Presence/absence analyses assumed roughly uniform sequencing depth across donors, an assumption that may not hold. Several of the top co-occurrence clusters appeared to be linked to parvovirus B19, influenza, CMV and Epstein-Barr virus, according to a later analysis.

A remark on this clone: There is no known antigen for this receptor. Base qualities are not recorded, but no much larger clone differs from it by a single base.

The protocol used for the library was the immunoSEQ multiplex PCR assay. For the multiplex PCR, a mixture combining 60 forward primers for TCR Vbeta segments and 13 reverse primers for TCR Jbeta segments was used. The CDR3 region of rearranged TCR beta genes was amplified from genomic DNA by a multiplex PCR assay. The amplified TCR beta libraries were sequenced on the Illumina HiSeq System as 87-base-pair reads. The authors' pipeline ran thus. A later analysis tallied roughly 78 million unique TCR beta chains across the 600 to 700 repertoires, and about 10 million of those chains were shared by two or more donors. To remove PCR and sequencing errors, raw reads were error-corrected and collapsed into unique sequences using a nearest-neighbor algorithm that merged closely related sequences. V, D and J gene segments were assigned by aligning CDR3 sequences to IMGT reference sequences. For a sequence to be retained, at least a six-nucleotide match to both a V gene segment and a J gene segment was required. A rearrangement counted as productive if the CDR3 had no stop codons and remained in frame with V and J, and every other rearrangement counted as non-productive. Following IMGT convention, CDR3 was defined as the stretch from the second conserved V-encoded cysteine to the conserved J-encoded phenylalanine. Sequences without an unambiguous match to a single V gene segment were excluded from the earlier analysis of 450 to 750 of the donors. In an earlier analysis of several hundred of the donors, V segments were called functional above 56.7% productive rearrangements and were called segregating when the between-donor standard deviation exceeded 5%. A statistical classification framework was developed to diagnose cytomegalovirus status using the catalog of TCR beta chain sequences. V and J gene assignment, in a later analysis, came from comparing TCR nucleotide sequences with IMGT/GENE-DB human TR gene sequences. A later analysis assigned CDR3 sequences and most-parsimonious VDJ recombination scenarios with the TCRdist pipeline. In a later analysis, every TCR beta chain was defined by the combination of its CDR3 amino acid sequence and its V-gene family, and reads without a unique V-gene family were dropped. A later analysis removed 592 highly shared, low-generation-probability nucleotide sequences to deal with suspected cross-contamination and a sequencing artifact. In a later analysis, a clonal expansion index for each public chain was calculated from normalized within-repertoire ranks of inferred template counts. A later analysis computed generation probabilities with a VDJ recombination model fitted to out-of-frame rearrangements, and checked the results against IGoR. A later analysis scored TCR-TCR, TCR-HLA and TCR-CMV co-occurrence with hypergeometric tests, applying a repertoire-size bias correction to TCR pairs. A later analysis estimated false discovery rates by permuting HLA or CMV assignments 20 times. A later analysis grouped co-occurring TCRs with DBSCAN, adding TCRdist sequence similarity when clustering within HLA-allele-positive subsets. Repertoires with fewer than 30,000 or more than 120,000 public chains, plus five repertoires with anomalous nucleotide sharing, were excluded from co-occurrence clustering. TCRdb took this table from immuneACCESS and kept in-frame rearrangements with V and J called. Such tables lack part of the clones; where checked against another copy, unresolved V genes explain under half of the gap, and the rest is unexplained. Clonal size and the V and J genes are those of that table, whereas D and trimming came from the DNA. For this sample the table gives 120,000 to 150,000 clones, of which around 79% were detected only once. Of the sample, over 2.5% is held by the ten largest clones.

In total, approximately 700 healthy bone marrow donors made up the cohort. At the time of sampling, all cohort members were nominally healthy, though unrecorded immune exposures were likely present. The donor was CMV seropositive and belonged to the group of more than 250 seropositive cohort members. Every donor gave a peripheral blood sample, and the peripheral blood mononuclear cells from that sample were used for TCR beta sequencing. The Qiagen DNeasy Blood Extraction Kit was used to extract genomic DNA from the blood cell samples. The specimen sequenced was PBMCs. The receptor was derived from a man aged 35-49 years in good health and CMV-seropositive.

The nucleotide sequence reads as follows: TGTGCCAGCAGTGGAGAACCGGGAACCGGGGAGCTGTTTTTT. This is translated as CASSGEPGTGELFF. The chain is made from TRBV6-4 and TRBJ2-2; the D region possibly corresponds to TRBD2 (5 bases align). The V end loses 4 bases and the J end loses 5 bases, and a stretch of 11 bases separates them. The CDR3, cysteine through phenylalanine, is 14 amino acids long. The read is trimmed to its CDR3 DNA, 42 bases read in frame from base 1. CDR1 and CDR2 are drawn from the germline V gene: MRHNA, SNTAGT.